A selection of T cell receptor beta chains follows, all from one sample in a study of identical twins. MiXCR, applied by TCRdb to the 5' RACE reads, yields one record per CDR3 protein. The sample holds some 570,000 distinct CDR3 sequences; around 20% are singletons and the top ten take approximately 0.49%. The sample also formed part of further work on yellow fever vaccine responses in identical twins.

Sequencing was performed on CD4+ T cells sorted from blood. All receptors come from a woman aged 18-29 years in good health. CDR3s leave out the opening cysteine and the closing phenylalanine or tryptophan. The D gene is left open where the match is weak.

TRBV7-9	TRBJ2-1	TRBD2	ASRSTSGSSYNEQF
TRBV11-1	TRBJ2-3	TRBD2	ASSTPALGLAAVIGDTQY
TRBV20-1	TRBJ2-3	.	SARDLPGALTDTQY
TRBV12-3/TRBV12-4	TRBJ2-5	.	ASSLGLVKETQY
TRBV12-3/TRBV12-4	TRBJ2-7	.	ASSLAGVREQY
TRBV18	TRBJ2-5	.	ASSTLVGETQY
TRBV6-6	TRBJ2-5	.	ASSSDVGTQY
TRBV6-1	TRBJ1-4	.	ASTRGVRLATNEKLF
TRBV7-9	TRBJ2-1	.	ASSPTPANEQF
TRBV5-1	TRBJ1-4	.	ASSLGKLGNEKLF
TRBV3-1	TRBJ2-2	TRBD2	ASRMKLAGTGELF
TRBV5-1	TRBJ2-1	TRBD2	ASSLITSGSRGDNEQF
TRBV7-2	TRBJ2-7	TRBD1	VSSRDRPYEQY
TRBV29-1	TRBJ2-3	TRBD2	SVLGGRAGRTDTQY
TRBV9	TRBJ2-1	.	ASSVVGQKQF
TRBV7-9	TRBJ2-6	.	ASSLFGALGANVLT
TRBV5-1	TRBJ2-1	TRBD1	ASSADREGGEQF
TRBV7-2	TRBJ1-5	.	ASSPGQLNQPQH
TRBV7-8	TRBJ2-1	TRBD2	ASSPLANSYNEQF
TRBV7-3	TRBJ2-1	.	ASSSWTNNEQF
TRBV6-5	TRBJ2-6	TRBD1	ASSYSRDRSSGANVLT
TRBV20-1	TRBJ2-3	.	SAPLRLADTQY
TRBV21-1	TRBJ1-1	.	ASSKALWAGGERTEAF
TRBV6-1	TRBJ2-2	.	ASSQQYGITGELF
TRBV28	TRBJ2-2	.	ASSFPPDRTGELF
TRBV28	TRBJ1-1	TRBD1	ASSPGDRGRWAF
TRBV12-3/TRBV12-4	TRBJ2-7	TRBD2	ASSPGTSGTPYEQY
TRBV20-1	TRBJ1-4	.	SARDLNEKLF
TRBV12-3/TRBV12-4	TRBJ2-3	.	ASSLRGLRTDTQY
TRBV19	TRBJ2-1	.	ASSIGRTYNEQF
TRBV5-1	TRBJ2-3	.	ASNPRGAVTDTQY
TRBV4-1	TRBJ2-1	.	ASSQERGAGEQF
TRBV10-1	TRBJ2-3	.	ASTAGETWSTDTQY
TRBV13	TRBJ2-7	TRBD2	ASSLLGGGAYEQY
TRBV9	TRBJ2-1	.	ASSVQGNEQF
TRBV7-9	TRBJ2-3	.	ASSRYVGESTDTQY
TRBV7-2	TRBJ2-5	TRBD1	ASSPVRTGLGETQY